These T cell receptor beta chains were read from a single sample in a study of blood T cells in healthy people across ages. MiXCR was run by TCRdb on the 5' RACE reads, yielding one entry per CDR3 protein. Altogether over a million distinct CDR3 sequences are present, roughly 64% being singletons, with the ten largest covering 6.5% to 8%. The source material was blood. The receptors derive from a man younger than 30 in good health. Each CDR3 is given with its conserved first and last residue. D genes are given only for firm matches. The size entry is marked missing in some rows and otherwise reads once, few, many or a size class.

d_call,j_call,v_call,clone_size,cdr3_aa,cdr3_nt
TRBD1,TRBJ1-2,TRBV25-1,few,CASSELRGQGGIDGYTF,TGTGCCAGCAGTGAACTCCGCGGACAGGGGGGGATCGATGGCTACACCTTC
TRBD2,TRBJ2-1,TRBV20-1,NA,CSARMGTSYNEQFF,TGCAGTGCTAGGATGGGGACTAGCTACAATGAGCAGTTCTTC
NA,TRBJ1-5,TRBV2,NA,CASSDQGSPSNQPQHF,TGTGCCAGCAGTGATCAGGGGAGCCCTAGCAATCAGCCCCAGCATTTT
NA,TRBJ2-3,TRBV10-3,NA,CAISGGLPFTDTQYF,TGTGCCATCAGTGGGGGCCTACCCTTTACAGATACGCAGTATTTT
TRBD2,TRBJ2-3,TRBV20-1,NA,CSALTPLSGRVGDTQYF,TGCAGTGCTCTTACCCCCCTTAGCGGGAGGGTTGGAGATACGCAGTATTTT
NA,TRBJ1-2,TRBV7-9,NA,CASSLAEEGYTF,TGTGCCAGCAGCTTAGCGGAGGAAGGCTACACCTTC
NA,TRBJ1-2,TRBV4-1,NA,CASSQDESYGYTF,TGCGCCAGCAGCCAAGATGAGTCGTATGGCTACACCTTC
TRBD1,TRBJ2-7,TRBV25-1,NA,CASSERGTGISTRQYF,TGTGCCAGCAGTGAAAGGGGGACAGGCATATCTACGAGGCAGTACTTC
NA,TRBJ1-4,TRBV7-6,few,CASSDDIGRNEKLFF,TGTGCCAGCAGCGATGACATCGGGAGAAATGAAAAACTGTTTTTT
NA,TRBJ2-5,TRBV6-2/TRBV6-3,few,CASSASLRRSETQYF,TGTGCCAGCAGTGCCTCTTTGCGGCGATCGGAGACCCAGTACTTC
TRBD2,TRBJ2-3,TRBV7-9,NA,CASSYLRLAGSTDTQYF,TGTGCCAGCAGCTACCTAAGACTAGCGGGATCCACAGATACGCAGTATTTT
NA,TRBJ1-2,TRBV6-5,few,CASSYGPPRAYGYTF,TGTGCCAGCAGTTACGGGCCACCCCGGGCCTATGGCTACACCTTC
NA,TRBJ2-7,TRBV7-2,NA,CATNRASRSGEQYF,TGTGCCACCAACCGCGCAAGCAGGTCCGGCGAGCAGTACTTC
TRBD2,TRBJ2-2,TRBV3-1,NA,CASSPSGRAGTGELFF,TGTGCCAGCAGCCCTAGCGGGAGGGCCGGTACCGGGGAGCTGTTTTTT
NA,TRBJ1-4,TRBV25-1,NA,CASSEDRGLSEKLFF,TGTGCCAGCAGTGAAGATAGGGGCCTGAGTGAAAAACTGTTTTTT
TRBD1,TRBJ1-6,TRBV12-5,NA,CASGPGQGADNSPLHF,TGTGCTAGTGGTCCGGGACAGGGGGCCGATAATTCACCCCTCCACTTT
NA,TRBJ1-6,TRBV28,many,CATRRQVFNSPLHF,TGTGCCACCAGACGACAGGTGTTTAATTCACCCCTCCACTTT
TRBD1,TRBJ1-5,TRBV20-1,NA,CSARDGSRTGGWSNQPQHF,TGCAGTGCTAGAGATGGGTCCCGGACAGGGGGTTGGAGCAATCAGCCCCAGCATTTT
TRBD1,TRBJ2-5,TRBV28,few,CASSGTGMVQYF,TGTGCCAGCTCCGGGACAGGGATGGTGCAGTACTTC
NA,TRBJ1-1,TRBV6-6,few,CASSYEGTFSMNTEAFF,TGTGCCAGCAGTTACGAAGGGACTTTCAGTATGAACACTGAAGCTTTCTTT
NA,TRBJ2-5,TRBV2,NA,CASMVRAPSGETQYF,TGTGCCAGCATGGTCAGGGCCCCATCAGGAGAGACCCAGTACTTC
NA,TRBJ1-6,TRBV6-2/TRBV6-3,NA,CASGYGVNSPLHF,TGTGCCAGCGGTTATGGAGTTAATTCACCCCTCCACTTT
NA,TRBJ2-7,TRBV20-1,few,CSAKVTAGLYEQYF,TGCAGTGCTAAGGTGACGGCTGGTTTGTACGAGCAGTACTTC
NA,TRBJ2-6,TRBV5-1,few,CASSLYRKLSGANVLTF,TGCGCCAGCAGCTTATACAGGAAACTATCTGGGGCCAACGTCCTGACTTTC
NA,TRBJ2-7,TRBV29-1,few,CSVVEGTYEQYF,TGCAGCGTTGTAGAGGGAACCTACGAGCAGTACTTC
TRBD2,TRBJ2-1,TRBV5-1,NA,CASRKVAGGSYNEQFF,TGCGCCAGCAGAAAGGTAGCGGGAGGGTCCTACAATGAGCAGTTCTTC
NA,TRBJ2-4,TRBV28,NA,CASSLQGIQYF,TGTGCCAGCAGTTTACAGGGGATTCAGTACTTC
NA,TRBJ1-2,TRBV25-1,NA,CASSEYLLEGYTF,TGTGCCAGCAGTGAATATCTGTTGGAAGGCTACACCTTC
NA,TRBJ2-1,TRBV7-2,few,CASSLRAGHSMWEQFF,TGTGCCAGCAGCTTAAGGGCGGGACATTCAATGTGGGAGCAGTTCTTC
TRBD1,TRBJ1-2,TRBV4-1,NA,CASSQVVGQGFYGYTF,TGCGCCAGCAGCCAAGTAGTTGGACAGGGATTCTATGGCTACACCTTC
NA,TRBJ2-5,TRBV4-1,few,CASSPLVNRKETQYF,TGCGCCAGCAGCCCCCTGGTGAACCGCAAAGAGACCCAGTACTTC
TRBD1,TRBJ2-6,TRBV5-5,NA,CATETGGVLGANVLTF,TGTGCCACCGAGACAGGGGGGGTTTTGGGGGCCAACGTCCTGACTTTC
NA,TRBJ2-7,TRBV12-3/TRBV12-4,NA,CASSSTREGPYNEQYF,TGTGCCAGCAGTTCCACGCGTGAGGGCCCCTACAATGAGCAGTACTTC
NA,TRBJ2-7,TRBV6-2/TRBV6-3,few,CASSYVQGSYEQYF,TGTGCCAGCAGTTACGTTCAGGGCTCCTACGAGCAGTACTTC
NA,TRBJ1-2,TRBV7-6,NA,CASSLDRAPRVSYGYTF,TGTGCCAGCAGCTTAGACCGGGCCCCACGCGTGTCATATGGCTACACCTTC
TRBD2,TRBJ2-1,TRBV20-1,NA,CSATPTSAGGFNNEQFF,TGCAGTGCTACGCCGACCTCGGCGGGAGGGTTTAACAATGAGCAGTTCTTC
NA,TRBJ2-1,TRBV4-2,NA,CASSQGTDGRLYNEQFF,TGTGCCAGCAGCCAAGGAACGGACGGACGACTCTACAATGAGCAGTTCTTC
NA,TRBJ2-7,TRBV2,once,CASSPGPPFWEQYF,TGTGCCAGCAGCCCGGGACCCCCTTTTTGGGAGCAGTACTTC
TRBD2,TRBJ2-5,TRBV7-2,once,CASSVGSSGRLTSQETQYF,TGTGCCAGCAGCGTAGGGTCTAGCGGGAGGTTAACCAGCCAAGAGACCCAGTACTTC
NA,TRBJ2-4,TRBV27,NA,CASSSGQTDIQYF,TGTGCCAGCAGTTCCGGACAGACTGACATTCAGTACTTC
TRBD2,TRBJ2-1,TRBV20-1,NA,CSDWDTASGVEFF,TGCAGTGACTGGGACACCGCTAGCGGGGTTGAGTTCTTC
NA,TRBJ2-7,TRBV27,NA,CASSLLPGGTYEQYF,TGTGCCAGCAGTTTACTCCCCGGGGGAACGTACGAGCAGTACTTC
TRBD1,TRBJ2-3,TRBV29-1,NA,CSVEGTGPRTDTQYF,TGCAGCGTTGAGGGGACAGGCCCCCGAACAGATACGCAGTATTTT
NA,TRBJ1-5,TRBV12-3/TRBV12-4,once,CASSLFRGSQPQHF,TGTGCCAGCAGTTTATTTCGGGGGAGTCAGCCCCAGCATTTT
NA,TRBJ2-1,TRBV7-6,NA,CASSPAGREQFF,TGTGCCAGCAGTCCCGCTGGGCGCGAGCAGTTCTTC
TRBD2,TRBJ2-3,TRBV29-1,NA,CSVNGASGGNTDTQYF,TGCAGCGTTAATGGGGCTAGCGGGGGGAACACAGATACGCAGTATTTT
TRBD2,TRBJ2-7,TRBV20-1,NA,CSATSEIAYEQYF,TGCAGTGCCACTAGCGAAATAGCCTACGAGCAGTACTTC
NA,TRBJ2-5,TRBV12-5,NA,CASGLQGQETQYF,TGTGCTAGTGGTTTGCAGGGGCAAGAGACCCAGTACTTC
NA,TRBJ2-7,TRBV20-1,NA,CSARDSSYPSYEQYF,TGCAGTGCTAGAGATTCTAGCTACCCCTCCTACGAGCAGTACTTC
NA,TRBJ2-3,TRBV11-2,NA,CASSPILARSTDTQYF,TGTGCCAGCAGCCCAATTTTAGCTCGAAGCACAGATACGCAGTATTTT
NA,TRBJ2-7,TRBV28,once,CASSIAPSSYEQYF,TGTGCCAGCAGCATCGCACCTAGCTCCTACGAGCAGTACTTC
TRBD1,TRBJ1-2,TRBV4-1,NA,CASSQDTSTGGGLHTF,TGCGCCAGCAGCCAAGATACATCCACAGGGGGAGGGTTACACACCTTC
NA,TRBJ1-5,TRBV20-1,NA,CSARDRDGNQPQHF,TGCAGTGCTAGAGACAGGGATGGCAATCAGCCCCAGCATTTT